This T cell receptor (beta chain) was observed in a study of a mutant IDH1 vaccine in newly diagnosed glioma. As for the study in general: Administration of eight vaccinations to patients took place in weeks 1, 3, 5, 7, 11, 15, 19, 23. Investigators started vaccination 4-6 weeks after radiotherapy alone, or with temozolomide cycles. Whole-study findings and limits: Around 93% of patients showed vaccine-induced immune responses across multiple MHC alleles.

Germline trimming cut 5 bases from V and 7 bases from J; bases unmatched to any gene: 5. Germline V gene lookup returns CDR1 MNHEY and CDR2 SMNVEV (reference sequence). The CDR3 sequence is 14 residues long. Libraries were prepared by immunoSEQ multiplex PCR; TCRdb keeps only in-frame clonotypes and omits some of them. Seen here are under 150,000 clones, roughly 75% observed once, and the top ten hold 5.5%. The time point is: week 11, during vaccination. Each dose of the vaccine consisted of 300 ug of mutant IDH1 20-mer peptide, with topical imiquimod. New WHO grade 3 or 4 IDH1-mutant, ATRX-lost astrocytomas were present in all donors. Remarks on this clone: Its antigen is unknown.

The chain couples TRBV27 to TRBJ1-6, with 7 bases matching TRBD1. This clonotype was obtained from a man aged 35-49 years with glioma. The source was PBMCs, collected from a glioma patient whose treatment included an IDH1 peptide vaccine. CDR3 region: CASSPGQDNSPLHF. The DNA for the CDR3 is TGTGCCAGCAGTCCTGGACAGGACAATTCACCCCTCCACTTT.